These 32 T cell receptor beta chains were all obtained from the same sample, sequenced in a study of PD-1 blockade in classical Hodgkin lymphoma. TCRdb's table, derived via immunoSEQ multiplex PCR, lists solely in-frame clones and lacks some. The sample yields 75,000 to 100,000 clones, roughly 91% seen once. The time point is: cycle 4 day 1 (C4D1), after 6 weeks of nivolumab. All patients experienced relapse after autologous stem cell transplantation, and brentuximab vedotin exposure was variable. The sequencing used peripheral blood mononuclear cells (PBMCs), collected before the fourth cycle of nivolumab. All receptors come from a human donor with classical Hodgkin lymphoma.

This rearrangement joins TRBV28 to TRBJ1-3, with D uncertain. CDR1 is MDHEN and CDR2 is SYDVKM in the germline V gene. Between the trimmed V and J ends, which lost 4 bases and 4 bases, there was a span of 5 bases. This CDR3 is built from 12 residues. CDR3 protein: CASSSMGNTIYF. The CDR3 nucleotides are TGTGCCAGCAGTTCAATGGGAAACACCATATATTTT.

The chain uses TRBV27 and TRBJ2-7; D ambiguous. Trimming took off 3 bases at V and 0 bases at J, with 6 bases between the two ends. The germline gives CDR1 MNHEY, CDR2 SMNVEV (reference sequence). The CDR3 is 13 amino acids. This CDR3 reads CASSFIASYEQYF. CDR3 DNA: TGTGCCAGCAGTTTTATCGCCTCCTACGAGCAGTACTTC.

The V call is TRBV19, the J call TRBJ2-1; 8 bases map to TRBD2. This CDR3 has 15 amino acids. V gave up 7 bases and J gave up 4 bases; unmatched junction bases: 9. CDR1 and CDR2 from the germline V gene are LNHDA and SQIVND (reference sequence). The CDR3 here is CASTLSGGRYNEQFF. CDR3 DNA sequence: TGTGCCAGTACCCTATCGGGCGGGAGGTACAATGAGCAGTTCTTC.

The CDR3, as DNA: TGTGCCTGGAGGAACCGGGACAGGGGCGACTCTGGAAACACCATATATTTT. Encoded protein: CAWRNRDRGDSGNTIYF. The chain joins TRBV30 to TRBJ1-3; 10 nucleotides match TRBD1. Trimming took 3 bases from V and 0 from J; bases not matched to a gene: 8. This CDR3 contains 17 residues. Looked up from germline, CDR1 is GTSNPN and CDR2 is SVGIG (reference sequence).

The chain is built from TRBV6-5 and TRBJ1-5; 7 bases agree with TRBD1. Germline V CDR1 and CDR2: MNHEY, SVGAGI. The CDR3 has 14 residues. V was pared by 5 bases and J by 6 bases, with 7 bases of the junction left unmatched. The chain's CDR3 is CASSRQGGAQPQHF. The CDR3 region has the DNA TGTGCCAGCAGTAGACAGGGAGGCGCTCAGCCCCAGCATTTT.

The chain has TRBV11-2 and TRBJ1-2; D not resolved. Germline loops: CDR1 SGHAT, CDR2 FQNNGV. The V and J ends lost 2 bases and 5 bases respectively, with 12 bases between them. CDR3 size: 14 residues. This chain's CDR3 is CASSLYKGFYGYTF. The DNA for the CDR3 is TGTGCCAGCAGCTTATACAAGGGCTTTTATGGCTACACCTTC.

The chain combines TRBV6-5 with TRBJ1-6; D might be TRBD1 (6 bases). The germline CDR1 and CDR2 sequences are MNHEY and SVGAGI. The CDR3 has 16 residues. V was clipped by 2 bases and J by 6 bases, with 14 bases between them. The CDR3 here is CASSYGTSALNSPLHF. The CDR3 DNA reads as TGTGCCAGCAGTTACGGGACATCCGCCCTTAATTCACCCCTCCACTTT.

The chain carries TRBV9 and TRBJ2-1; D not certain. V lost 0 bases, J lost 10 bases, and 20 bases lay in between. In germline, CDR1 is SGDLS, CDR2 YYNGEE. The CDR3 contains 16 residues. CDR3 nucleotide sequence: TGTGCCAGCAGCGTAGTTTCGTCCATTAGTGGTCCAGAGCAGTTCTTC. Translated, it gives CASSVVSSISGPEQFF.

The V call is TRBV6-5, the J call TRBJ1-2; 7 nucleotides agree with TRBD1. The CDR3 runs to 15 residues. In germline, CDR1 is MNHEY, CDR2 SVGAGI. Trimming removed 7 bases from V and 3 bases from J; junction bases left unmatched: 11. CDR3 DNA: TGTGCCAGCACCCCCCTTCAGGGGGGGTACTATGGCTACACCTTC. Protein product: CASTPLQGGYYGYTF.

The rearrangement links TRBV28 to TRBJ2-3, with D hard to call. V was shortened by 8 bases and J by 0 bases, with 12 bases between the two germline ends. The germline CDR1 and CDR2 sequences are MDHEN and SYDVKM. CDR3 length: 14 residues. CDR3 coding DNA: TGTGCCAGCGAAGAAAGGGCTAGCACAGATACGCAGTATTTT. This gives the protein CASEERASTDTQYF.

The chain has TRBV18 and TRBJ1-1; D remains ambiguous. The germline V gene has CDR1 KGHSH and CDR2 LQKENI. Between the trimmed V and J ends, which lost 2 bases and 6 bases, there was a span of 10 bases. The CDR3 extends over 13 amino acids. The DNA of the CDR3 is TGTGCCAGCTCACCATCGGCGGCATCTGAAGCTTTCTTT. Protein product: CASSPSAASEAFF.

The V and J genes are TRBV12-5 and TRBJ2-5, with D perhaps being TRBD1 or TRBD2 (6 bases each). Trimming removed 4 bases from V and 5 bases from J, with 14 bases in between. Germline assignment: CDR1 LGHNT and CDR2 FRNRAP. The CDR3 spans 14 residues. The CDR3 DNA is TGTGCTAGTGGTTCAGCGTGGGGGGCTGAGACCCAGTACTTC. Translated, it gives CASGSAWGAETQYF. The variable domain in full, completed from reference TRBV12-5 and TRBJ2-5, reads DARVTQTPRHKVTEMGQEVTMRCQPILGHNTVFWYRQTMMQGLELLAYFRNRAPLDDSGMPKDRFSAEMPDATLATLKIQPSEPRDSAVYFCASGSAWGAETQYFGPGTRLLVL.

Concerning this clone itself: One end of the junction varies from germline; a read error may be responsible. The rearrangement uses TRBV9 and TRBJ2-1, with D possibly called TRBD1 or TRBD2 (5 bases each). From germline, CDR1 is SGDLS and CDR2 YYNGEE. This CDR3 is built from 12 residues. CDR3 amino acids: CASETKGRRLLF. The DNA for the CDR3 is TGTGCCAGCGAGACTAAGGGGCGCCGTTTACTCTTC.

This clone appeared once. The V gene is TRBV19, the J gene TRBJ2-7; 10 bases align to TRBD1. Germline values: CDR1 LNHDA, CDR2 SQIVND (reference sequence). After removal of 5 bases from V and 4 bases from J, the junction contained 14 bases not matched to a gene. CDR3 length: 17 amino acids. The CDR3 protein is CASSGRTGGNSIYEQYF. In DNA form, the CDR3 reads TGTGCCAGTAGTGGACGGACAGGGGGAAATTCGATTTACGAGCAGTACTTC. Combining the CDR3 with reference TRBV19 and TRBJ2-7 gives the whole variable domain DGGITQSPKYLFRKEGQNVTLSCEQNLNHDAMYWYRQDPGQGLRLIYYSQIVNDFQKGDIAEGYSVSREKKESFPLTVTSAQKNPTAFYLCASSGRTGGNSIYEQYFGPGTRLTVT.

V is TRBV7-8 and J is TRBJ2-2; 12 positions match TRBD1. Trimming took 1 base from V and 4 from J; bases not matched to a gene: 16. Germline V gives CDR1 SGHVS, CDR2 FQNEAQ. This CDR3 contains 21 residues. The CDR3 DNA sequence: TGTGCCAGCAGCTTAGTCGCCGCGGGACAGGGGGCAAGCGGGTCCACCGGGGAGCTGTTTTTT. Translating it yields CASSLVAAGQGASGSTGELFF.

The DNA for the CDR3 is TGCGCCAGCAGCGGCGGAGAGACCCAGTACTTC. Translation gives CASSGGETQYF. This chain connects TRBV5-1 to TRBJ2-5; D gene unclear. The CDR3 has 11 amino acids. Germline lookup yields CDR1 SGHRS and CDR2 YFSETQ. V lost 4 bases and J 4 bases, leaving 5 bases between the germline ends. Variable domain in full (rest from reference TRBV5-1 and TRBJ2-5): KAGVTQTPRYLIKTRGQQVTLSCSPISGHRSVSWYQQTPGQGLQFLFEYFSETQRNKGNFPGRFSGRQFSNSRSEMNVSTLELGDSALYLCASSGGETQYFGPGTRLLVL.

The sample holds one count of this clone. This sequence joins TRBV6-1 and TRBJ1-6; a weak D match, TRBD1 (5 bases). The CDR3 runs 16 residues. V lost 6 bases to trimming and J lost 7 bases, with 19 bases between them. Germline-derived CDR1 and CDR2 are MNHNS and SASEGT. The CDR3 coding sequence is TGTGCCAGCAGGGAACGGATCGGGACTGACAATTCACCCCTCCACTTT. Protein sequence: CASRERIGTDNSPLHF.

The rearrangement uses TRBV5-1 and TRBJ2-7, with D possibly matching TRBD2 (5 bases). There are 13 residues in the CDR3. V was trimmed by 2 bases and J by 2 bases, leaving 8 bases between them. CDR1 is SGHRS, CDR2 YFSETQ, per germline. In nucleotides, the CDR3 is TGCGCCAGCAGCTTCGAGGGTCCCTACGAGCAGTACTTC. Its translation: CASSFEGPYEQYF.

The chain has TRBV13 and TRBJ2-7; D remains ambiguous. Trimming took off 5 bases at V and 7 bases at J, with 18 bases between the two ends. This CDR3 is built from 14 residues. Per the germline V gene, CDR1 is PRHDT and CDR2 is FYEKMQ (reference sequence). CDR3 sequence reads: CASSPGNVGWEQYF. CDR3 nucleotide sequence: TGTGCCAGCAGCCCTGGAAACGTGGGCTGGGAGCAGTACTTC.

In regard to this clone: Mismatch with germline at one junction end may stem from a read error. The chain recombines TRBV7-7 with TRBJ2-5, with TRBD1 matching over 9 bases. This CDR3 contains 19 residues. Germline-derived CDR1 and CDR2 are SSHAT and FNYEAQ (reference sequence). The CDR3 DNA follows: TGTGCTAGCAGCTTTCGTCGGAAAACAGGGGGCGGTTTCCAAGAGACCCAGTACTTC. Encoded protein: CASSFRRKTGGGFQETQYF.

This clone was seen a few times. V gene TRBV27 combines with J gene TRBJ2-7, with D tentatively TRBD1 (6 bases). The CDR3 extends over 17 amino acids. Germline-derived CDR1 and CDR2 are MNHEY and SMNVEV (reference sequence). V was pared by 4 bases and J by 4 bases, with 23 bases between. The CDR3 reads CASSSLAPRDTTYEQYF. The CDR3 DNA follows: TGTGCCAGCAGTTCACTTGCCCCCCGGGACACCACTTACGAGCAGTACTTC.

The rearrangement joins TRBV9 to TRBJ1-2; TRBD1 might be the D (6 bases). This CDR3 spans 14 amino acids. V gave up 5 bases and J gave up 5 bases, with 16 bases separating them. Per the germline V gene, CDR1 is SGDLS and CDR2 is YYNGEE. The CDR3 DNA reads as TGTGCCAGCAGGACCCGGGACACCGGGTATGGCTACACCTTC. Translation gives CASRTRDTGYGYTF.

This clone showed up just once. CDR3 nucleotide sequence: TGCAGCGTGTTTAGCGGGACCACCTACGAGCAGTACTTC. Its protein is CSVFSGTTYEQYF. J is TRBJ2-7 and V is TRBV29-1; 8 positions agree with TRBD2. The CDR3 has 13 residues. V trimming: 6 bases; J trimming: 2 bases; junction bases outside the gene matches: 6. Germline-derived CDR1 and CDR2 are SQVTM and ANQGSEA.

This chain joins TRBV29-1 and TRBJ1-1; 8 bases align to TRBD1. The CDR3 covers 15 residues. Germline V gene sequence: CDR1 SQVTM, CDR2 ANQGSEA. The V segment lost 4 bases and the J segment 5 bases; nucleotides outside the gene matches: 12. The DNA of the CDR3 is TGCAGCGTTGGGATCAGGGGGCTTCGGGAGACTGAAGCTTTCTTT. Amino acid sequence: CSVGIRGLRETEAFF.

DNA for the CDR3: TGTGCCATCAGGGACAGTAGCACAGATACGCAGTATTTT. It codes for CAIRDSSTDTQYF. This chain joins TRBV10-3 and TRBJ2-3; TRBD1 might be the D (6 bases). Germline lookup yields CDR1 ENHRY and CDR2 SYGVKD. Between the trimmed V and J ends, which lost 6 bases and 0 bases, there was a span of 7 bases. The CDR3 has 13 residues.

This chain uses TRBV7-9 with TRBJ2-7, with TRBD1 matching over 7 bases. V shed 4 bases, J shed 4 bases, and the junction held 4 bases outside the gene matches. The CDR3 totals 13 residues. Germline CDR1 reads SEHNR; CDR2 reads FQNEAQ (reference sequence). The CDR3 bases are TGTGCCAGCAGCTCGGGACAGAAATACGAGCAGTACTTC. Its translation: CASSSGQKYEQYF.

The chain combines TRBV5-4 with TRBJ2-5; D is perhaps TRBD1 (5 bases). Germline V CDR1 and CDR2: SGHNT, YYREEE (reference sequence). Trimming removed 2 bases from V and 3 bases from J, with 17 bases in between. The CDR3 is 16 amino acids. The chain's CDR3 is CASSLYNDRVEETQYF. In DNA form, the CDR3 reads TGTGCCAGCAGCTTATACAACGACAGAGTAGAAGAGACCCAGTACTTC.

This chain uses TRBV19 with TRBJ2-2; 9 nucleotides match TRBD2. CDR3 length: 15 residues. With V trimmed by 1 base and J by 5 bases, 2 bases remained unmatched. The germline CDR1 and CDR2 sequences are LNHDA and SQIVND (reference sequence). CDR3 DNA sequence: TGTGCCAGTAGTATAGGGACTAGCGTTACCGGGGAGCTGTTTTTT. It translates to CASSIGTSVTGELFF.

The chain recombines TRBV19 with TRBJ2-5; D remains ambiguous. Germline-derived CDR1 and CDR2 are LNHDA and SQIVND (reference sequence). Trimming took off 5 bases at V and 2 bases at J, with 3 bases between the two ends. There are 11 residues in the CDR3. The CDR3: CASSRQETQYF. In nucleotides, the CDR3 is TGTGCCAGTAGTCGTCAAGAGACCCAGTACTTC.

The chain combines TRBV29-1 with TRBJ1-1; D might be TRBD1 (6 bases). V was clipped by 5 bases and J by 7 bases, with 17 bases between them. CDR3 length: 13 amino acids. CDR1 and CDR2 (germline): SQVTM, ANQGSEA. CDR3 coding DNA: TGCAGCGTTAGGTTTTTGGGGGCCTTTGAAGCTTTCTTT. Protein product: CSVRFLGAFEAFF. The complete variable domain, with remaining parts taken from reference TRBV29-1 and TRBJ1-1, reads SAVISQKPSRDICQRGTSLTIQCQVDSQVTMMFWYRQQPGQSLTLIATANQGSEATYESGFVIDKFPISRPNLTFSTLTVSNMSPEDSSIYLCSVRFLGAFEAFFGQGTRLTVV.

The V gene is TRBV6-5, the J gene TRBJ2-5, with D unresolved. Germline CDR1 and CDR2: MNHEY and SVGAGI. The CDR3 runs 13 residues. The germline V and J ends were trimmed by 5 bases and 6 bases, with 13 bases remaining between them. The CDR3: CASSQPLVQTQYF. The CDR3 region has the DNA TGTGCCAGCAGTCAACCGTTAGTGCAGACCCAGTACTTC.

In its sample, this clone was seen a few times. J is TRBJ1-3 and V is TRBV19; 9 bases fit TRBD1. Losses at the gene ends were 6 bases for V and 4 bases for J; bases not matched to a gene: 4. Germline V CDR1 and CDR2: LNHDA, SQIVND (reference sequence). CDR3 length equals 14 residues. The CDR3 is CASRSGTGGNTIYF. The CDR3, as DNA: TGTGCCAGTAGATCTGGGACAGGGGGAAACACCATATATTTT.